This TCR beta chain derives from a study of CD8+ T cells in alopecia areata. Individuals with alopecia areata gave both lesional scalp punch biopsies and peripheral blood for collection. The CDR3 has 13 residues. The ends were cut back, 3 bases at V and 7 bases at J, with 10 bases in the middle. In germline, CDR1 is SGHVS, CDR2 FQNEAQ. Following extraction, RNA underwent reverse transcription to cDNA, which served as the sequencing template. This table comes from immunoSEQ multiplex PCR, and its TCRdb copy is limited to in-frame clones, with some not included. The sample includes over 15,000 clones, 60% of them seen just once.

This receptor was obtained from a human donor with alopecia areata. This sequence joins TRBV7-8 and TRBJ2-1; a weak D match, TRBD1 (5 bases). The specimen was skin. The CDR3 sequence: CASSFITGNEQFF. The CDR3 coding sequence is TGTGCCAGCAGCTTTATTACAGGTAATGAGCAGTTCTTC.